The sequence of this T cell receptor (beta chain) was determined in a study of T-cell memory formation after mild COVID-19. The ends lost 0 bases at V and 2 bases at J; junction bases unmatched: 15. Germline-derived CDR1 and CDR2 are LGHNA and YSLEER. The CDR3 consists of 20 residues. TCR alpha and TCR beta cDNA libraries with sample barcodes and UMIs came from 5'RACE using constant-segment primers. TCRdb redid the calling of the 5' RACE reads with MiXCR, one entry per CDR3 protein. This table has about 120,000 distinct CDR3 sequences, roughly 20% appearing once. General observations from the study: Clones shrinking between day 15 and 85 showed a balanced CD4/CD8 split, and those that grew later tilted toward CD4+. Clones which contracted sat mainly in CM and EM if CD4+, and in EMRA if CD8+.

In regard to this clonotype: Antigen unknown.

This chain connects TRBV4-3 to TRBJ2-3; 9 bases align to TRBD2. The sequencing input was PBMCs or a T cell subset sorted from them (not recorded which). This receptor was identified in a man aged 18 to 35 who had mild COVID-19 (a few samples of this study predate the infection). Cell type and time point are not known. CDR3 in amino acids: CASSQDRQVGKRGDTDTQYF. Here the CDR3 DNA reads TGCGCCAGCAGCCAAGATCGGCAGGTCGGAAAGCGGGGGGACACAGATACGCAGTATTTT.